This passage covers 10 T cell receptor beta chains from one sample sequenced in a study of identical twins. One entry per CDR3 protein, called by TCRdb with MiXCR from the 5' RACE reads. The sample holds more than 400,000 distinct CDR3 sequences; around 15% are singletons and the top ten take around 0.48%. The data were also submitted as part of a second study, on yellow fever vaccine responses in identical twins.

Sequenced sample: CD4+ T cells sorted from blood. The receptors originated from a woman aged 18-30 years in good health.

V is TRBV6-1 and J is TRBJ2-1; a weak D match, TRBD2 (6 bases). In germline, CDR1 is MNHNS, CDR2 SASEGT. CDR3 length: 13 amino acids. Trimming took off 11 bases at V and 2 bases at J, with 13 bases between the two ends. The CDR3 region has the DNA TGTGCCGGGGGACTGGCCACCTACAATGAGCAGTTCTTC. Residues: CAGGLATYNEQFF.

This clonotype came up a few times. The chain has TRBV5-1 and TRBJ1-5; tentative D call: TRBD1 (5 bases). The CDR3 is made up of 15 amino acids. Germline V lookup: CDR1 SGHRS, CDR2 YFSETQ. V lost 0 bases to trimming and J lost 5 bases, with 12 bases between them. The CDR3 DNA reads as TGCGCCAGCAGCTTGGACGGGGGTGCGGATCAGCCCCAGCATTTT. Residues: CASSLDGGADQPQHF.

V and J are TRBV18 and TRBJ1-1; a possible D gene is TRBD1 (6 bases). The V end was cut by 4 bases, the J end by 0 bases, with 12 bases between. The V gene's germline CDR1 is KGHSH and CDR2 LQKENI. This CDR3 spans 15 amino acids. The CDR3 nucleotides are TGTGCCAGCTCACTCGGACAGCTCTTGAACACTGAAGCTTTCTTT. It encodes CASSLGQLLNTEAFF.

V gene TRBV5-1 combines with J gene TRBJ2-3, with TRBD2 matching 8 bases. V gave up 1 base and J gave up 1 base; unmatched junction bases: 11. Per germline, CDR1 SGHRS and CDR2 YFSETQ. CDR3 length: 18 amino acids. The CDR3 region is CASSLRGDLSGGTDTQYF. CDR3 DNA sequence: TGCGCCAGCAGCTTGCGCGGAGATCTTAGCGGGGGCACAGATACGCAGTATTTT.

This rearrangement joins TRBV20-1 to TRBJ2-5; D ambiguous. The CDR3 runs 15 residues. Germline CDR1 and CDR2: DFQATT and SNEGSKA (reference sequence). V was shortened by 0 bases and J by 5 bases, with 16 bases between the two germline ends. The CDR3, as DNA: TGCAGTGCTAGAGACGCACTATGGGCCGGGGAGACCCAGTACTTC. Translated, it gives CSARDALWAGETQYF.

The chain combines TRBV7-2 with TRBJ2-5; a possible D gene is TRBD2 (6 bases). CDR3 size: 15 residues. V was trimmed by 1 base and J by 5 bases, leaving 14 bases between them. The V gene's germline CDR1 is SGHTA and CDR2 FQGNSA. CDR3 region: CASSLGPGDWETQYF. The CDR3, as DNA: TGTGCCAGCAGCTTAGGGCCGGGGGATTGGGAGACCCAGTACTTC.

V gene TRBV5-1 combines with J gene TRBJ1-1, with D maybe TRBD1 (5 bases). The CDR3 contains 14 residues. Looked up from germline, CDR1 is SGHRS and CDR2 is YFSETQ. Trimming pared 0 bases from V and 5 bases from J, leaving 11 bases between. This chain's CDR3 is CASSLEAGFTEAFF. As DNA, the CDR3 is TGCGCCAGCAGCTTGGAGGCAGGGTTTACTGAAGCTTTCTTT. Combining the CDR3 with reference TRBV5-1 and TRBJ1-1 gives the whole variable domain KAGVTQTPRYLIKTRGQQVTLSCSPISGHRSVSWYQQTPGQGLQFLFEYFSETQRNKGNFPGRFSGRQFSNSRSEMNVSTLELGDSALYLCASSLEAGFTEAFFGQGTRLTVV.

This clonotype was observed a single time. This chain joins TRBV6-2 or TRBV6-3 and TRBJ2-7; 9 nucleotides match TRBD1. The V segment lost 4 bases and the J segment 5 bases; nucleotides outside the gene matches: 12. Germline CDR1 MNHEY, CDR2 SVGEGT. CDR3 length: 16 residues. As DNA, the CDR3 is TGTGCCAGCAGTTCGGCCGGGACAGGGATAGTCAACGAGCAGTACTTC. Translated: CASSSAGTGIVNEQYF.

This clonotype has more than one count but fewer than ten. The chain's CDR3 is CASRSTGITEAFF. As DNA, the CDR3 is TGTGCCAGCAGATCGACAGGGATTACTGAAGCTTTCTTT. J is TRBJ1-1 and V is TRBV12-3 or TRBV12-4, with 7 bases aligning to TRBD1. J was trimmed by 5 bases and V by 6 bases; bases with no gene match: 6. The CDR3 has 13 amino acids.

This chain joins TRBV29-1 and TRBJ2-7, with D perhaps assigned TRBD1 or TRBD2 (6 bases each). V lost 3 bases, J lost 5 bases, and 11 bases lay in between. The CDR3 runs 12 residues. Germline values: CDR1 SQVTM, CDR2 ANQGSEA. CDR3 loop: CSVEKGGHEQYF. CDR3 nucleotides: TGCAGCGTTGAGAAGGGGGGCCACGAGCAGTACTTC.